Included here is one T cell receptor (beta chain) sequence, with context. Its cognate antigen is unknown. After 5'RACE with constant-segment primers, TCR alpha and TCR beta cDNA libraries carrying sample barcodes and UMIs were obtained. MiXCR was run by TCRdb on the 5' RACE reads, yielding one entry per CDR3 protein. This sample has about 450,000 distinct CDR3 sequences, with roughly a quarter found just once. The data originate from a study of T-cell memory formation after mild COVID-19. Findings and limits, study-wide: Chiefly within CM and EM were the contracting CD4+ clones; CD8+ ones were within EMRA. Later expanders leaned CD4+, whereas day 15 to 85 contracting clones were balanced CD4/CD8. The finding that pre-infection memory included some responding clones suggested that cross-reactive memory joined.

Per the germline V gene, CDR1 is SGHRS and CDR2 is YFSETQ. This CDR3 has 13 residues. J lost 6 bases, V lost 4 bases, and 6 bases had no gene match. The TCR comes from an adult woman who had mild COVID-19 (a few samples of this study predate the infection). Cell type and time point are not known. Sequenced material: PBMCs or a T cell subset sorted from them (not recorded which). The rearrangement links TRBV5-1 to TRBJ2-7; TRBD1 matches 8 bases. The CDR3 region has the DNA TGCGCCAGCAGCGACGAGACAGGGGTCGAGCAGTACTTC. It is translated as CASSDETGVEQYF.